These T cell receptor beta chains were read from a single sample in a study of control samples from healthy donors and cancer patients. Profiling relied on immunoSEQ multiplex PCR, and the TCRdb table lists in-frame clones only, not all of them. The profile shows roughly 200,000 clones, 85% to 95% of them singletons. Sequenced sample: blood. These receptor sequences come from a man aged 50-59 years in good health. Both conserved end residues are part of each CDR3. D genes are given only for firm matches. Clone size appears in some rows only: once, few, many, or a class for an expanded clone.

clone size	V gene	J gene	D gene	CDR3 protein	CDR3 DNA
once	TRBV7-2	TRBJ2-5	TRBD2	CASSAPGLARETQYF	TGTGCCAGCAGCGCTCCGGGACTAGCGAGAGAGACCCAGTACTTC
NA	TRBV15	TRBJ2-3	TRBD2	CATSSGGAADTQYF	TGTGCCACCAGCAGCGGGGGGGCCGCAGATACGCAGTATTTT
NA	TRBV9	TRBJ2-3	NA	CASSVRTITDTQYF	TGTGCCAGCAGCGTTCGGACAATCACAGATACGCAGTATTTT
NA	TRBV4-1	TRBJ1-5	TRBD1	CASSQDGQAHQPQHF	TGCGCCAGCAGCCAAGATGGACAGGCCCATCAGCCCCAGCATTTT
once	TRBV18	TRBJ1-2	TRBD1	CASSPSQGIYGYTF	TGTGCCAGCTCACCCTCACAGGGGATCTATGGCTACACCTTC
NA	TRBV11-2	TRBJ1-1	TRBD1	CASSLLTGMGTEAFF	TGTGCCAGCAGCTTACTGACAGGGATGGGAACTGAAGCTTTCTTT
NA	TRBV6-5	TRBJ1-2	NA	CASNTPQGNYGYTF	TGTGCCAGCAATACACCCCAGGGGAACTATGGCTACACCTTC
NA	TRBV9	TRBJ2-3	NA	CASSETNTQYF	TGTGCCAGCAGCGAGACAAATACGCAGTATTTT
NA	TRBV19	TRBJ1-3	NA	CATKDRTSGNTIYF	TGTGCCACCAAAGACAGAACCTCTGGAAACACCATATATTTT
NA	TRBV27	TRBJ1-5	TRBD1	CASSSRGQVINQPQHF	TGTGCCAGCAGTTCGAGGGGACAGGTTATCAATCAGCCCCAGCATTTT
NA	TRBV11-1	TRBJ2-7	NA	CASSLARSYEQYF	TGTGCCAGCAGCTTAGCGAGGTCCTACGAGCAGTACTTC
once	TRBV12-3/TRBV12-4	TRBJ1-2	NA	CASSFEGRSGYTF	TGTGCCAGCAGTTTTGAGGGAAGGTCCGGCTACACCTTC
NA	TRBV9	TRBJ2-2	NA	CASSTGARDTGELFF	TGTGCCAGCAGCACCGGAGCCAGGGACACCGGGGAGCTGTTTTTT
NA	TRBV7-2	TRBJ1-4	NA	CASSFLGQGNEKLFF	TGTGCCAGCAGCTTTCTAGGGCAGGGAAATGAAAAACTGTTTTTT
NA	TRBV2	TRBJ2-5	TRBD2	CASRGEVETQYF	TGTGCCAGCCGGGGGGAGGTAGAGACCCAGTACTTC
NA	TRBV7-9	TRBJ1-2	NA	CASSYRQYGYTF	TGTGCCAGCAGCTACCGACAGTATGGCTACACCTTC
NA	TRBV7-2	TRBJ2-2	TRBD1	CASRPAGTGRTGELFF	TGTGCCAGCAGACCCGCCGGGACAGGACGGACCGGGGAGCTGTTTTTT
NA	TRBV24-1	TRBJ2-2	TRBD2	CATSDTGTRAPDTGELFF	TGTGCCACCAGTGATACCGGGACTAGGGCCCCTGACACCGGGGAGCTGTTTTTT
NA	TRBV6-4	TRBJ1-4	TRBD1	CASSEAGGNEKLFF	TGTGCCAGCAGTGAGGCAGGGGGTAATGAAAAACTGTTTTTT
NA	TRBV7-6	TRBJ2-3	TRBD1	CASSSRPGQGSDTQYF	TGTGCCAGCAGCTCGAGACCGGGACAGGGTTCAGATACGCAGTATTTT
NA	TRBV5-4	TRBJ1-1	NA	CASSSGVLTEAFF	TGTGCCAGCAGCTCGGGGGTATTGACTGAAGCTTTCTTT
once	TRBV7-9	TRBJ2-4	NA	CASSLVGDIQYF	TGTGCCAGCAGCTTAGTAGGGGACATTCAGTACTTC
NA	TRBV6-5	TRBJ2-7	NA	CASSPHRESYEQYF	TGTGCCAGCAGTCCCCACAGGGAATCCTACGAGCAGTACTTC
NA	TRBV5-1	TRBJ2-1	TRBD2	CASSPTSGSYNEQFF	TGCGCCAGCAGCCCGACTAGCGGATCATACAATGAGCAGTTCTTC
once	TRBV27	TRBJ1-1	NA	CASTEGGGRLTEAFF	TGTGCCAGCACCGAGGGCGGGGGGCGCCTCACTGAAGCTTTCTTT
NA	TRBV19	TRBJ1-6	NA	CASRERAYNSPLHF	TGTGCCAGTAGGGAGCGAGCCTATAATTCACCCCTCCACTTT
NA	TRBV28	TRBJ1-4	TRBD1	CASSPVQGAIGEKLFF	TGTGCCAGCAGCCCCGTTCAGGGGGCTATCGGTGAAAAACTGTTTTTT
NA	TRBV27	TRBJ2-3	NA	CASSHPDSTDTQYF	TGTGCCAGCAGTCACCCGGACAGCACAGATACGCAGTATTTT
NA	TRBV7-2	TRBJ1-6	NA	CARDRPPNSSPLHF	TGTGCCAGGGACCGGCCCCCGAATAGCTCACCCCTCCACTTT
NA	TRBV18	TRBJ1-1	NA	CASSPPVRNTEAFF	TGTGCCAGCTCACCACCGGTCAGGAACACTGAAGCTTTCTTT
NA	TRBV7-2	TRBJ1-2	NA	CASSLSQGMTGGYTF	TGTGCCAGCAGCTTGTCCCAGGGGATGACTGGTGGCTACACCTTC
NA	TRBV3-1/TRBV3-2	TRBJ1-3	NA	CASRHTAISGNTIYF	TGTGCCAGCAGACATACAGCGATCTCTGGAAACACCATATATTTT
once	TRBV19	TRBJ1-4	TRBD1	CASSIDREGHEKLFF	TGTGCCAGTAGTATCGACAGGGAGGGACATGAAAAACTGTTTTTT
NA	TRBV6-4	TRBJ2-2	NA	CASKSREYTGELFF	TGTGCCAGCAAGAGCCGGGAGTACACCGGGGAGCTGTTTTTT
NA	TRBV28	TRBJ1-1	NA	CASMSSGGMNTEAFF	TGTGCCAGCATGAGTTCTGGGGGCATGAACACTGAAGCTTTCTTT
once	TRBV19	TRBJ2-1	TRBD2	CASSIGAGGYNEQFF	TGTGCCAGTAGTATAGGAGCGGGGGGTTACAATGAGCAGTTCTTC
once	TRBV19	TRBJ1-1	NA	CASTLRSPMNTEAFF	TGTGCCAGTACCCTCAGGTCACCTATGAACACTGAAGCTTTCTTT
NA	TRBV28	TRBJ1-2	TRBD1	CASSDTGTGRTVGYTF	TGTGCCAGCAGTGATACCGGGACAGGGCGAACAGTCGGCTACACCTTC
NA	TRBV10-3	TRBJ1-2	NA	CAISDGFYGYTF	TGTGCCATCAGTGACGGATTCTATGGCTACACCTTC
NA	TRBV18	TRBJ2-7	NA	CASSPPMVLRFYF	TGTGCCAGCTCACCACCGATGGTCCTTCGGTTCTACTTC
NA	TRBV6-5	TRBJ1-3	NA	CASSYSSGTTGNTIYF	TGTGCCAGCAGTTACTCCTCCGGGACAACAGGAAACACCATATATTTT
NA	TRBV5-6	TRBJ1-5	TRBD1	CASSPRDREDQPQHF	TGTGCCAGCAGCCCCCGGGACAGGGAAGACCAGCCCCAGCATTTT
once	TRBV28	TRBJ2-3	NA	CASKGGGYTDTQYF	TGTGCCAGCAAGGGGGGGGGTTACACAGATACGCAGTATTTT
once	TRBV4-3	TRBJ2-1	TRBD1	CASSQDPQGALYNEQFF	TGCGCCAGCAGCCAAGATCCACAGGGGGCACTATACAATGAGCAGTTCTTC
NA	TRBV10-1	TRBJ2-7	TRBD1	CASSRDRRYEQYF	TGCGCCAGCAGCCGGGACAGACGCTACGAGCAGTACTTC
NA	TRBV19	TRBJ1-2	NA	CASSIGYREYGYTF	TGTGCCAGTAGTATAGGGTACAGGGAATATGGCTACACCTTC
NA	TRBV25-1	TRBJ2-2	NA	CASRPTGTFTGELFF	TGTGCCAGCAGGCCCACCGGGACCTTCACCGGGGAGCTGTTTTTT
NA	TRBV4-2	TRBJ2-1	NA	CASSHPSYNEQFF	TGTGCCAGCAGCCATCCCTCCTACAATGAGCAGTTCTTC
NA	TRBV25-1	TRBJ2-4	NA	CASSESPVGLAKNIQYF	TGTGCCAGCAGTGAATCACCCGTTGGACTAGCCAAAAACATTCAGTACTTC
NA	TRBV4-2	TRBJ2-2	TRBD1	CASSQESGQGGTGELFF	TGTGCCAGCAGCCAAGAGTCCGGACAGGGGGGAACTGGGGAGCTGTTTTTT